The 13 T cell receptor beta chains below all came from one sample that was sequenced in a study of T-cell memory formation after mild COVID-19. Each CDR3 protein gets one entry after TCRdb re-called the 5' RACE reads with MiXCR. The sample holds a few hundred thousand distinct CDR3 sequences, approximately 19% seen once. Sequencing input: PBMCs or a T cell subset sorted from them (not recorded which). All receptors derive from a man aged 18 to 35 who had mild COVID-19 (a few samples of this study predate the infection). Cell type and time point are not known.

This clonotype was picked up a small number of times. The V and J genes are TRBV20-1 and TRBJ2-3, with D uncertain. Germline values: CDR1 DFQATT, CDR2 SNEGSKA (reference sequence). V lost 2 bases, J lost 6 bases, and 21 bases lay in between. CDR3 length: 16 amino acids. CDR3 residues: CSARSLDGFSYDTQYF. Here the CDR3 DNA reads TGCAGTGCTAGATCACTCGACGGGTTTTCTTACGATACGCAGTATTTT.

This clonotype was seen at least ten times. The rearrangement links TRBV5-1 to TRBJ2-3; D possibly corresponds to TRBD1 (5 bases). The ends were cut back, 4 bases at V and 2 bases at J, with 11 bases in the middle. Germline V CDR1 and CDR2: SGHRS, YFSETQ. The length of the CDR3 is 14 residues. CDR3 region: CASSPQGFTDTQYF. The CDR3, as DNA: TGCGCCAGCAGCCCTCAGGGCTTCACAGATACGCAGTATTTT.

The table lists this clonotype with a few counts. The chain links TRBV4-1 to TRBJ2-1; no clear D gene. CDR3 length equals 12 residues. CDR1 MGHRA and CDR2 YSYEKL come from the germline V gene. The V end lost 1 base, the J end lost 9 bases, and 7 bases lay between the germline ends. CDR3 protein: CASSQVFGEQFF. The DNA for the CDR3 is TGCGCCAGCAGCCAAGTTTTTGGTGAGCAGTTCTTC.

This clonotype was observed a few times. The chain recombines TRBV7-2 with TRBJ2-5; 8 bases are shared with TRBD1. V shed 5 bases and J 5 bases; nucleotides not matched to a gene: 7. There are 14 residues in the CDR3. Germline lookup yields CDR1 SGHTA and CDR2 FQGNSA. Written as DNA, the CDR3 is TGTGCCAGCAGCGCTGACAGGGGACGCGAGACCCAGTACTTC. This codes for CASSADRGRETQYF. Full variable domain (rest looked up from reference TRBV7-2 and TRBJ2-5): GAGVSQSPSNKVTEKGKDVELRCDPISGHTALYWYRQSLGQGLEFLIYFQGNSAPDKSGLPSDRFSAERTGGSVSTLTIQRTQQEDSAVYLCASSADRGRETQYFGPGTRLLVL.

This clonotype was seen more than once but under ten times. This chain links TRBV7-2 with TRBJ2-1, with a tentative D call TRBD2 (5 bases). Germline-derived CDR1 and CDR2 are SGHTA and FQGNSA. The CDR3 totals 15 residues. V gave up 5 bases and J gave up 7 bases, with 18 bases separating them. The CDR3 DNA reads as TGTGCCAGCAGCCCCGGCGGACTTGCTTTGAATGAGCAGTTCTTC. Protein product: CASSPGGLALNEQFF.

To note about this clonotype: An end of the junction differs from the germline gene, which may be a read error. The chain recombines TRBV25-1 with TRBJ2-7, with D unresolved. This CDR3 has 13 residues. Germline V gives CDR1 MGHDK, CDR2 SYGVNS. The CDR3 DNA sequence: TGTGCCAGCAGTTTCTCAGGCTCCCACGAGCAGTACTTC. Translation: CASSFSGSHEQYF.

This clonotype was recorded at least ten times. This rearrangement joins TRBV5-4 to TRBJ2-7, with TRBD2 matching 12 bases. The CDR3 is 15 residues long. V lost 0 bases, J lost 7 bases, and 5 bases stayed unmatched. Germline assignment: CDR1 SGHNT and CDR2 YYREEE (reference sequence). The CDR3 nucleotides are TGTGCCAGCAGCTTGGGACTAGCGGGGGCCGGGGAGCAGTACGTC. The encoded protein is CASSLGLAGAGEQYV.

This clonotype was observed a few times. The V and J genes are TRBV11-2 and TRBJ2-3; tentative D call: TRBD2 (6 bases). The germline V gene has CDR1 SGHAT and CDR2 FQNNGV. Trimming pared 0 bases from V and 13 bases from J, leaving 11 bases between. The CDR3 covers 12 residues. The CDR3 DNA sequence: TGTGCCAGCAGCTTAGAGCGGGACCCTGAGTATTTT. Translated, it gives CASSLERDPEYF.

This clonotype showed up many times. CDR3 region: CASSPGPGNTEAFF. The DNA for the CDR3 is TGTGCCAGCTCCCCTGGGCCGGGGAACACTGAAGCTTTCTTT. V usage is TRBV18 and J usage is TRBJ1-1; D gene uncertain. Germline-derived CDR1 and CDR2 are KGHSH and LQKENI. Trimming removed 6 bases at V and 1 base at J, with 12 bases between. The CDR3 is 14 amino acids.

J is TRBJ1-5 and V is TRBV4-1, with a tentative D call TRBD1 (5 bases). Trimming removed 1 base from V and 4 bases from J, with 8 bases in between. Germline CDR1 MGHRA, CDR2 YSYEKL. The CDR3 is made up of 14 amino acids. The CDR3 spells CASSQVPGNQPQHF. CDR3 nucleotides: TGCGCCAGCAGCCAAGTTCCAGGGAATCAGCCCCAGCATTTT.

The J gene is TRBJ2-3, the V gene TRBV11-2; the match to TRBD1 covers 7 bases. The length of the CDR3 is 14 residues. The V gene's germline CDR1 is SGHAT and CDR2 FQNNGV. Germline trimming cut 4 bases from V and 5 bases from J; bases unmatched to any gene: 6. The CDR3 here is CASSYRGVEDTQYF. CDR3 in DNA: TGTGCCAGCAGCTACAGGGGCGTAGAAGATACGCAGTATTTT.

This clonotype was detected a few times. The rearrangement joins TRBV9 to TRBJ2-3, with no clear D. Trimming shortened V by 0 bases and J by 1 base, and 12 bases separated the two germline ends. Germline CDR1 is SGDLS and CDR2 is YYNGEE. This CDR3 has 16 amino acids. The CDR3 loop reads CASSVVDHPGTDTQYF. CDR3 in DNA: TGTGCCAGCAGCGTAGTGGACCACCCGGGCACAGATACGCAGTATTTT.

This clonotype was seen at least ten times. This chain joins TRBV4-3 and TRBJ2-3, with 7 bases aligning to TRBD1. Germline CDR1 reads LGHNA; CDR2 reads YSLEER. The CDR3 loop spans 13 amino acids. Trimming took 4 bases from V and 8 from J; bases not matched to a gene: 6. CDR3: CASSLDRSGTQYF. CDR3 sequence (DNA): TGCGCCAGCAGCCTGGACAGGTCGGGTACGCAGTATTTT.